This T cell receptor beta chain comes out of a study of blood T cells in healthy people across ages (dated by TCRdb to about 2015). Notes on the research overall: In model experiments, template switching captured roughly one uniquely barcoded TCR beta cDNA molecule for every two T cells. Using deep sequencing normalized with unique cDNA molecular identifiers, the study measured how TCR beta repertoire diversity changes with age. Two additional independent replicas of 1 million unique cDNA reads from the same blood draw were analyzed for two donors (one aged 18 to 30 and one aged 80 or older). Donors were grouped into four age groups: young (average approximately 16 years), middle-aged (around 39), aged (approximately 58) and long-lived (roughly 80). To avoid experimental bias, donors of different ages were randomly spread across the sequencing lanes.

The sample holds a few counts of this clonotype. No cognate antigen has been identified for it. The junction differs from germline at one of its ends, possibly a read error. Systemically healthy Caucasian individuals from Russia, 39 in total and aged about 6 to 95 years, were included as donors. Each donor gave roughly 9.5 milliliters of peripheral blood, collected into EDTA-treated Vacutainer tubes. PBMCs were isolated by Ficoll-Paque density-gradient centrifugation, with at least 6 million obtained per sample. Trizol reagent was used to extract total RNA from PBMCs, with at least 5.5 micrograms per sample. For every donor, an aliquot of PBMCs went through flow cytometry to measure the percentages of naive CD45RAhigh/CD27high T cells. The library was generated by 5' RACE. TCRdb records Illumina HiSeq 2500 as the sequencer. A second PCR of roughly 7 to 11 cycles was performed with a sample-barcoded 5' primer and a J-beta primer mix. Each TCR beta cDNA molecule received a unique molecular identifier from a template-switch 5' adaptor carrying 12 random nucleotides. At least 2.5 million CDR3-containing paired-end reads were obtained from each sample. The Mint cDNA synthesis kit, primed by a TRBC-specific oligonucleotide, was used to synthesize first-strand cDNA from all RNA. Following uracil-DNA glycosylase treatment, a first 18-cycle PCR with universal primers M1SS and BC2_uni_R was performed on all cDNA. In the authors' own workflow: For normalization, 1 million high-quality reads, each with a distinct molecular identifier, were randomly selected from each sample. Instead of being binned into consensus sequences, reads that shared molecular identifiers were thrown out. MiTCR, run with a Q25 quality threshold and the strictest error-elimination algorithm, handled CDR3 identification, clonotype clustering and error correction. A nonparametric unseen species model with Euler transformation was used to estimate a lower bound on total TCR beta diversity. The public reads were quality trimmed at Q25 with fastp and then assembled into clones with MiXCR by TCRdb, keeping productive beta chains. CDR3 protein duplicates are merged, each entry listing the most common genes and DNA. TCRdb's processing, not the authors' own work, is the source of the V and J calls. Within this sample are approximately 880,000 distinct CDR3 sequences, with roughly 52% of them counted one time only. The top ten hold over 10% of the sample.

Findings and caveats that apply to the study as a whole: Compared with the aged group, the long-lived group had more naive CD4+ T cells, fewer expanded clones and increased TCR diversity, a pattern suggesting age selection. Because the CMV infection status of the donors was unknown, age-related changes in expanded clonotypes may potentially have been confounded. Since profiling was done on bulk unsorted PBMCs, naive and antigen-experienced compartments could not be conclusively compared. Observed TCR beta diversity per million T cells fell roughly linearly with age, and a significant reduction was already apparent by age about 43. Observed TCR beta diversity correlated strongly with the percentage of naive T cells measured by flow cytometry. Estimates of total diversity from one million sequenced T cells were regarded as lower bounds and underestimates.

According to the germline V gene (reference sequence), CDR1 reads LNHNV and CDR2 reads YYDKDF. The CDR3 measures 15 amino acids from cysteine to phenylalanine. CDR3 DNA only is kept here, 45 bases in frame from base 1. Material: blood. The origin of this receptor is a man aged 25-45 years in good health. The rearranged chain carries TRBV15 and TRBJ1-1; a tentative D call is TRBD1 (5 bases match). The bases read TGTGCCACCAGTAGAGTTGGGGCAGCGAACACTGAAGCTTTCTTT. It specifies CATSRVGAANTEAFF.